This T cell receptor (beta chain) was obtained from a study of molecular identifiers for immune sequencing clone quantification. Study observations and caveats: Highly expanded clone sizes could end up underestimated if a barcode were shared by identical TCR molecules. Whereas clones above 20 RNA copies held under 1% of naive-cell molecules, they held over 97% of effector molecules. One cell's worth of spiked Jurkat TCR RNA was reportedly detectable among approximately 980,000 naive cells.

The authors sorted naive CD8 T cells as CD8+CD4-CCR7+CD45RA+. TCRdb itself ran the PCR reads through MiXCR, one entry per CDR3 protein. The sample carries roughly 630,000 distinct CDR3 sequences, around 25% recorded once. CDR3 length: 12 residues. V lost 3 bases and J 5 bases, leaving 5 bases between the germline ends. Germline CDR1 and CDR2: SGHNT and YENEEA. This clonotype was seen repeatedly, ten times or more. The antigen remains unidentified. The sample comprised naive CD8+ T cells from blood, with Jurkat cell RNA spiked in. The subset: FACS-sorted CD8+CD4-CCR7+CD45RA+ naive T cells. The genes are TRBV11-3 and TRBJ2-1; D uncertain. This sequence was found in a human donor in good health. Some libraries in this study had Jurkat cell RNA spiked in. CDR3 sequence: CASSFMDNEQFF. The DNA of the CDR3 is TGTGCCAGCAGCTTCATGGACAATGAGCAGTTCTTC. Supplemented by reference TRBV11-3 and TRBJ2-1, the full variable domain reads EAGVVQSPRYKIIEKKQPVAFWCNPISGHNTLYWYLQNLGQGPELLIRYENEEAVDDSQLPKDRFSAERLKGVDSTLKIQPAELGDSAVYLCASSFMDNEQFFGPGTRLTVL.